One sample yielded the 28 T cell receptor beta chains listed below, sequenced in a study of cytotoxic CD8 clonotypes in ibrutinib-treated CLL. Using immunoSEQ multiplex PCR, the repertoire was profiled, and TCRdb retains in-frame clones only, with some absent. The sample lists 270,000 or so clones, roughly three quarters occurring once. Material: PBMCs, obtained at disease progression, from a patient treated with ibrutinib. The receptors here all came from a human donor with chronic lymphocytic leukemia.

There are a few counts of this clone. The chain couples TRBV27 to TRBJ2-7; D is unclear. The germline gives CDR1 MNHEY, CDR2 SMNVEV (reference sequence). The CDR3 contains 11 residues. V lost 5 bases and J 5 bases, leaving 7 bases between the germline ends. The CDR3 sequence is CASSRGDEQYF. In nucleotides, the CDR3 is TGTGCCAGCAGTCGCGGTGACGAGCAGTACTTC.

The rearrangement uses TRBV19 and TRBJ2-5, with D perhaps matching TRBD2 (5 bases). From germline, CDR1 is LNHDA and CDR2 SQIVND (reference sequence). V was shortened by 1 base and J by 1 base, with 10 bases between the two germline ends. The CDR3 loop spans 15 amino acids. CDR3 in DNA: TGTGCCAGTAGTATAGGAGGGAGACTCCAAGAGACCCAGTACTTC. Protein: CASSIGGRLQETQYF.

V and J are TRBV6-5 and TRBJ2-5; D may be TRBD2 (6 bases). CDR3 size: 15 residues. Germline V gene data show CDR1 as MNHEY and CDR2 as SVGAGI. V dropped 6 bases and J dropped 4 bases, with 18 bases sitting between them. CDR3 protein: CASRLGGSQGETQYF. The CDR3, as DNA: TGTGCCAGCAGATTGGGGGGAAGTCAAGGAGAGACCCAGTACTTC.

The rearrangement links TRBV29-1 to TRBJ2-1; TRBD2 aligns across 10 bases. The V gene's germline CDR1 is SQVTM and CDR2 ANQGSEA. J gave up 8 bases and V 4 bases, and 8 bases lay outside the gene matches. The length of the CDR3 is 14 residues. The CDR3 DNA follows: TGCAGCGTTGCTCAGCGGGAGGGGTGGGATGAGCAGTTCTTC. It yields the protein CSVAQREGWDEQFF.

V is TRBV6-1 and J is TRBJ2-3; no firm D call. Germline-derived CDR1 and CDR2 are MNHNS and SASEGT. Trimming cost V 11 bases and J 6 bases, with 6 bases left between them. CDR3 length: 9 residues. CDR3 in DNA: TGTGCCTTGGCGGATACGCAGTATTTT. Protein: CALADTQYF.

The chain employs TRBV5-6 and TRBJ2-7; 7 bases map to TRBD2. The CDR3 spans 13 residues. V lost 3 bases to trimming and J lost 5 bases; unmatched junction nucleotides: 5. Per the germline V gene, CDR1 is SGHDT and CDR2 is YYEEEE. For the CDR3, the DNA is TGTGCCAGCAGCTCCGGGACTATACACGAGCAGTACTTC. Amino acids: CASSSGTIHEQYF.

The chain carries TRBV2 and TRBJ1-4; D remains ambiguous. CDR1 and CDR2 (germline): SNHLY, FYNNEI. The CDR3 covers 13 residues. V was trimmed by 7 bases and J by 4 bases, leaving 10 bases between them. CDR3 sequence (DNA): TGTGCCAGCACGCCAGGTCGTAATGAAAAACTGTTTTTT. This encodes CASTPGRNEKLFF. The full variable domain, its missing parts supplied by reference TRBV2 and TRBJ1-4, is EPEVTQTPSHQVTQMGQEVILRCVPISNHLYFYWYRQILGQKVEFLVSFYNNEISEKSEIFDDQFSVERPDGSNFTLKIRSTKLEDSAMYFCASTPGRNEKLFFGSGTQLSVL.

The chain couples TRBV5-1 to TRBJ2-2, with 7 bases identical to TRBD1. After removal of 4 bases from V and 1 base from J, the junction contained 4 bases not matched to a gene. This CDR3 is 15 amino acids long. CDR1 and CDR2 (germline): SGHRS, YFSETQ. The DNA of the CDR3 is TGCGCCAGCAGCATCCGACAGGGGAACACCGGGGAGCTGTTTTTT. It encodes CASSIRQGNTGELFF.

The V and J genes are TRBV7-9 and TRBJ2-2, with 8 bases aligning to TRBD2. The ends lost 3 bases at V and 4 bases at J; junction bases unmatched: 10. This CDR3 has 17 residues. Germline V gene sequence: CDR1 SEHNR, CDR2 FQNEAQ (reference sequence). CDR3 residues: CASSLTGGARGTGELFF. For the CDR3, the DNA is TGTGCCAGCAGCTTGACCGGGGGGGCCCGTGGCACCGGGGAGCTGTTTTTT.

As to this clone: A read error may produce the germline difference seen at one junction end. The chain uses TRBV20-1 and TRBJ2-1, with unresolved D. CDR1 is DFQATT, CDR2 SNEGSKA, per germline (reference sequence). The CDR3 is made up of 11 amino acids. The CDR3 bases are TGCAGTGCCAGAGACATAAACGAGCAGTTCTTC. This encodes CSARDINEQFF.

The rearrangement joins TRBV7-2 to TRBJ2-5; TRBD2 matches at 15 bases. The V and J ends lost 2 bases and 7 bases, in that order; junction bases with no gene match: 5. The CDR3 totals 16 residues. Germline lookup yields CDR1 SGHTA and CDR2 FQGNSA. The DNA for the CDR3 is TGTGCCAGCAGCTTATCGGGACTAGCGGGGGGAGGGACCCAGTACTTC. As protein: CASSLSGLAGGGTQYF.

The rearrangement links TRBV6-1 to TRBJ1-6; D is undetermined. The V and J ends lost 2 bases and 4 bases respectively, with 12 bases between them. The CDR3 has 16 amino acids. Germline CDR1 and CDR2: MNHNS and SASEGT. The CDR3 loop reads CASSEYRVPYNSPLHF. CDR3 in DNA: TGTGCCAGCAGTGAATACCGCGTACCGTATAATTCACCCCTCCACTTT.

The chain carries TRBV7-9 and TRBJ2-7, with D maybe TRBD2 (5 bases). Between the trimmed V and J ends, which lost 5 bases and 4 bases, there was a span of 18 bases. CDR1 is SEHNR and CDR2 is FQNEAQ in the germline V gene (reference sequence). This CDR3 contains 15 residues. CDR3 DNA sequence: TGTGCCAGCAGCAACCCGTATTTAGGCGGGTACGAGCAGTACTTC. Its translation: CASSNPYLGGYEQYF.

The V and J genes are TRBV5-6 and TRBJ1-1; 7 nucleotides align to TRBD1. The germline gives CDR1 SGHDT, CDR2 YYEEEE. CDR3 length equals 14 residues. J lost 3 bases, V lost 0 bases, and 2 bases had no gene match. The CDR3, as DNA: TGTGCCAGCAGCTTGGGCGACAGGGACACTGAAGCTTTCTTT. As protein: CASSLGDRDTEAFF. The full variable domain, with the rest looked up from reference TRBV5-6 and TRBJ1-1, is DAGVTQSPTHLIKTRGQQVTLRCSPKSGHDTVSWYQQALGQGPQFIFQYYEEEERQRGNFPDRFSGHQFPNYSSELNVNALLLGDSALYLCASSLGDRDTEAFFGQGTRLTVV.

CDR3: CASSASSGTYEQYF. CDR3 sequence (DNA): TGTGCCAGCAGCGCTTCTAGCGGCACCTACGAGCAGTACTTC. This chain connects TRBV9 to TRBJ2-7; 7 nucleotides agree with TRBD2. V was clipped by 3 bases and J by 2 bases; unmatched bases: 5. This CDR3 comprises 14 residues. Germline V gene lookup returns CDR1 SGDLS and CDR2 YYNGEE. The variable domain in full, completed from reference TRBV9 and TRBJ2-7, reads DSGVTQTPKHLITATGQRVTLRCSPRSGDLSVYWYQQSLDQGLQFLIQYYNGEERAKGNILERFSAQQFPDLHSELNLSSLELGDSALYFCASSASSGTYEQYFGPGTRLTVT.

This chain uses TRBV6-5 with TRBJ2-7; D gene unclear. CDR3 size: 14 residues. Germline CDR1 reads MNHEY; CDR2 reads SVGAGI. V was shortened by 2 bases and J by 3 bases, with 11 bases between the two germline ends. This CDR3 is CASSYIGRNYEQYF. CDR3 nucleotide sequence: TGTGCCAGCAGTTACATCGGCAGAAACTACGAGCAGTACTTC.

The chain carries TRBV4-1 and TRBJ2-7, with 13 bases fitting TRBD2. V lost 4 bases, J lost 6 bases, and 0 bases stayed unmatched. This CDR3 spans 13 amino acids. Germline CDR1 MGHRA, CDR2 YSYEKL. The CDR3 DNA reads as TGCGCCAGCAGCCGACTAGCGGGAGGCGAGCAGTACTTC. This sequence encodes CASSRLAGGEQYF.

This rearrangement joins TRBV27 to TRBJ2-1; possible D gene TRBD1, 6 bases. Germline V gene sequence: CDR1 MNHEY, CDR2 SMNVEV (reference sequence). The V gene lost 3 bases and the J gene lost 6 bases, with 9 bases spanning the gap. This CDR3 spans 13 amino acids. This CDR3 is CASSFIRGNEQFF. The CDR3 region has the DNA TGTGCCAGCAGTTTCATCAGGGGCAATGAGCAGTTCTTC.

The chain joins TRBV18 to TRBJ2-5, with D possibly matching TRBD1 (5 bases). Trimming removed 0 bases from V and 1 base from J, with 12 bases in between. The CDR3 loop spans 16 amino acids. Germline V gives CDR1 KGHSH, CDR2 LQKENI. DNA of the CDR3: TGTGCCAGCTCACCACCGGCCCTGACAGTCCAAGAGACCCAGTACTTC. This codes for CASSPPALTVQETQYF.

This chain links TRBV4-3 with TRBJ2-7; D might be TRBD1 or TRBD2, each matching 5 bases. This CDR3 comprises 15 residues. Germline V gene lookup returns CDR1 LGHNA and CDR2 YSLEER. The V end lost 1 base, the J end lost 2 bases, and 12 bases lay between the germline ends. The CDR3 reads CASSQVWGSTYEQYF. The CDR3 coding sequence is TGCGCCAGCAGCCAAGTATGGGGGAGCACCTACGAGCAGTACTTC.

This clone was observed a handful of times. The rearrangement joins TRBV19 to TRBJ2-1; a weak D match, TRBD1 (6 bases). Germline assignment: CDR1 LNHDA and CDR2 SQIVND (reference sequence). CDR3 length equals 13 residues. Between the trimmed V and J ends, which lost 6 bases and 14 bases, there was a span of 20 bases. CDR3 DNA: TGTGCCAGTAGCACTGGGGGCCCAGCCGGGGAGTTCTTC. It translates to CASSTGGPAGEFF.

The rearrangement links TRBV12-5 to TRBJ2-3; the D is unclear. Deletions cut 2 bases from V and 4 bases from J, with 10 bases between. The germline gives CDR1 LGHNT, CDR2 FRNRAP. This CDR3 comprises 14 residues. CDR3 bases: TGTGCTAGTGGTTTGCAAGGAACCTCAGATACGCAGTATTTT. It codes for CASGLQGTSDTQYF.

V and J are TRBV2 and TRBJ1-2; 7 positions match TRBD1. There are 14 residues in the CDR3. The germline V gene has CDR1 SNHLY and CDR2 FYNNEI. V was pared by 6 bases and J by 3 bases, with 7 bases of the junction left unmatched. The CDR3 bases are TGTGCCAGCAGGGCCCGGGACAGATACTATGGCTACACCTTC. Translation: CASRARDRYYGYTF.

This clone was observed once. The chain joins TRBV15 to TRBJ2-2; D is perhaps TRBD1 or TRBD2 (6 bases each). Germline V CDR1 and CDR2: LNHNV, YYDKDF (reference sequence). The CDR3 is 15 amino acids. The germline V and J ends were trimmed by 5 bases and 6 bases, with 16 bases remaining between them. The CDR3: CATSFRDGGPGELFF. The CDR3, as DNA: TGTGCCACCAGCTTCCGGGACGGGGGCCCCGGGGAGCTGTTTTTT.

This chain uses TRBV5-4 with TRBJ1-1, with 7 bases matching TRBD1. With V trimmed by 4 bases and J by 4 bases, 7 bases remained unmatched. The V gene's germline CDR1 is SGHNT and CDR2 YYREEE (reference sequence). This CDR3 region has 14 residues. In DNA form, the CDR3 reads TGTGCCAGCAGCCCGGAGGGGGCGAGCACTGAAGCTTTCTTT. Translating gives CASSPEGASTEAFF.

This clone appeared once. The J gene is TRBJ2-7, the V gene TRBV2, with 11 bases matching TRBD2. Trimming cost V 5 bases and J 2 bases; bases outside gene matches: 11. This CDR3 is 17 amino acids long. From germline, CDR1 is SNHLY and CDR2 FYNNEI. This CDR3 is CASSYYGTSGPAYEQYF. CDR3 nucleotides: TGTGCCAGCAGTTACTACGGGACTAGCGGACCCGCCTACGAGCAGTACTTC.

As DNA, the CDR3 is TGTGCCAGCAGCGTCGGACGGTCCCAAGAGACCCAGTACTTC. Its translation is CASSVGRSQETQYF. This chain connects TRBV7-2 to TRBJ2-5; D call uncertain. V lost 5 bases and J lost 1, with 11 bases in between. CDR1 is SGHTA, CDR2 FQGNSA, per germline. There are 14 residues in the CDR3.

CDR3 protein: CASTTWGIEAGINEQFF. The CDR3 nucleotides read TGTGCCAGCACCACCTGGGGAATAGAGGCAGGGATTAATGAGCAGTTCTTC. This chain links TRBV9 with TRBJ2-1, with D possibly TRBD1 on 5 matching bases. Per germline, CDR1 SGDLS and CDR2 YYNGEE. The ends were cut back, 6 bases at V and 7 bases at J, with 26 bases in the middle. The CDR3 sequence is 17 residues long.